The clone carrying this TCR beta chain is a singleton in its sample. Antigen unknown. Method: immunoSEQ multiplex PCR; TCRdb's copy keeps in-frame clones and lacks some. The profile covers fewer than 25,000 clones, with about 76% appearing a single time and roughly a quarter taken by the ten largest. This sample was taken from a study of OX40 agonist ivuxolimab in advanced cancers. Looking at the study overall: Allowance was made for prior anti-PD-1, anti-PD-L1 or anti-CTLA-4 therapy, and roughly 39% had some. Three dose-escalation patients had partial responses: one with hepatocellular carcinoma and two with cutaneous melanoma. Study observations and caveats: Some nonresponders additionally presented with little normalized T-cell clonal expansion.

The CDR3 has 20 amino acids. V dropped 3 bases and J dropped 0; count of bases not matched to a gene: 15. The germline gives CDR1 WSHSY, CDR2 SAAADI. The rearrangement joins TRBV10-2 to TRBJ2-1; 9 bases match TRBD2. The source material was CD4+ or CD8+ T cells sorted from blood, sampled in a trial of the OX40 agonist ivuxolimab. The TCR comes from an adult with an advanced solid tumor such as melanoma, head and neck, liver or kidney cancer. CDR3 DNA sequence: TGCGCCAGCAGTGATAGGGTTTGGGCTTCGCGGGGGGGCTCCTACAATGAGCAGTTCTTC. This codes for CASSDRVWASRGGSYNEQFF.